Reported below is one T cell receptor beta chain. The same CDR3 arises from other DNA sequences in this sample as well. The data stem from a study of T cell changes during pregnancy in multiple sclerosis. The repertoire was sequenced with immunoSEQ multiplex PCR; TCRdb's copy has only in-frame clones and lacks some. The table shows 35,000 to 50,000 clones, with about 89% occurring only once. V was pared by 1 base and J by 5 bases, with 8 bases between. CDR3 length: 14 residues. Germline V gene data show CDR1 as SGHTA and CDR2 as FQGNSA. The clonotype comes from a female donor with multiple sclerosis, enrolled in a pregnancy study. Sequenced here: CD4+ T cells from peripheral blood mononuclear cells, sampled after pregnancy. The chain recombines TRBV7-2 with TRBJ2-2; TRBD1 is a possible D gene (6 bases). The CDR3 protein is CASSLGQGTGELFF. The CDR3 DNA sequence: TGTGCCAGCAGCTTAGGGCAGGGGACCGGGGAGCTGTTTTTT.